Each of the 18 T cell receptor beta chains below was sequenced from the same sample in a study of persistence of HIV-infected CD4 T cells. Their recognized antigens are unknown. Sequencing used immunoSEQ version 4 in survey mode. Here immunoSEQ multiplex PCR was the method, and the copy in TCRdb shows in-frame clones only, minus some. The data contain tens of thousands of clones, about four fifths of them singletons. An overlapping HIV-1 Gag peptide pool stimulated these cells at 0.85 to 1 ug/peptide/mL. CD40L-negative CD69-negative CD45RO-high memory CD4+ T cells were sorted as populations depleted of antigen-responding cells. The material was CD4+ T cells sorted from PBMCs after roughly 18-hour stimulation, obtained from a patient who received antiretroviral therapy. The receptors shown here come from an adult man with HIV who was CMV-seropositive.

The genes are TRBV24-1 and TRBJ2-3; TRBD2 matches at 13 bases. V shed 3 bases and J 4 bases; nucleotides not matched to a gene: 6. The CDR3 extends over 17 amino acids. CDR1 and CDR2 from the germline V gene are KGHDR and SFDVKD. The CDR3 DNA reads as TGTGCCACCAGTGATCCCCTTGGACTAGCGGGGGCAGATACGCAGTATTTT. Amino acid sequence: CATSDPLGLAGADTQYF.

There are a few counts of this clone. The chain recombines TRBV29-1 with TRBJ2-4; 9 nucleotides agree with TRBD1. V trimming: 5 bases; J trimming: 0 bases; junction bases outside the gene matches: 8. The CDR3 has 16 residues. Germline CDR1 is SQVTM and CDR2 is ANQGSEA. CDR3 amino acids: CSVYGQGRGAKNIQYF. CDR3 DNA: TGCAGCGTTTACGGACAGGGGAGAGGAGCCAAAAACATTCAGTACTTC.

This rearrangement joins TRBV28 to TRBJ2-7; tentatively, D is TRBD1 (6 bases). V lost 4 bases to trimming and J lost 7 bases, with 11 bases between them. Germline values: CDR1 MDHEN, CDR2 SYDVKM. This CDR3 is 12 amino acids long. CDR3 nucleotide sequence: TGTGCCAGCAGTTCACAGGGTTGGGAGCAGTACTTC. It yields the protein CASSSQGWEQYF.

The chain carries TRBV19 and TRBJ2-3; TRBD1 matches at 9 bases. V shed 5 bases, J shed 4 bases, and the junction held 1 base outside the gene matches. The CDR3 has 13 residues. Germline loops: CDR1 LNHDA, CDR2 SQIVND (reference sequence). The CDR3 sequence is CASSGQGPDTQYF. DNA for the CDR3: TGTGCCAGTAGTGGACAGGGGCCAGATACGCAGTATTTT.

The chain links TRBV20-1 to TRBJ1-2; D unresolved. Deletions cut 3 bases from V and 2 bases from J, with 7 bases between. From germline, CDR1 is DFQATT and CDR2 SNEGSKA (reference sequence). This CDR3 is built from 12 residues. CDR3: CSASKENYGYTF. The CDR3 DNA reads as TGCAGTGCTAGTAAAGAAAACTATGGCTACACCTTC.

This chain links TRBV7-9 with TRBJ1-2; TRBD1 aligns across 11 bases. The V and J ends lost 4 bases and 8 bases, in that order; junction bases with no gene match: 9. Germline-derived CDR1 and CDR2 are SEHNR and FQNEAQ (reference sequence). The CDR3 extends over 15 amino acids. The CDR3 coding sequence is TGTGCCAGCAGCTCCACCGGGACAGGGGGTCGAGGCTACACCTTC. Translation: CASSSTGTGGRGYTF.

V is TRBV15 and J is TRBJ2-1; no firm D call. The germline V gene has CDR1 LNHNV and CDR2 YYDKDF (reference sequence). The CDR3 has 13 residues. Trimming took 1 base from V and 9 from J, leaving 10 bases between them. The CDR3 nucleotides are TGTGCCACCAGCAGAGGGTCTAACCCTGAGCAGTTCTTC. Its translation: CATSRGSNPEQFF.

Of note for this clone: The junction departs from the called germline gene at one end, perhaps through a read error. The V gene is TRBV7-9, the J gene TRBJ2-3; 12 bases fit TRBD2. Germline V gene sequence: CDR1 SEHNR, CDR2 FQNEAQ (reference sequence). The CDR3 is 15 residues long. The DNA for the CDR3 is TGTGCCAGCAGCCTAGCGGGGGGGCGCACAGATACGCAGTATTTT. Amino acid sequence: CASSLAGGRTDTQYF.

The J gene is TRBJ1-1, the V gene TRBV5-1; D not certain. Germline CDR1 is SGHRS and CDR2 is YFSETQ. Trimming shortened V by 0 bases and J by 4 bases, and 13 bases separated the two germline ends. This CDR3 contains 15 residues. The CDR3 DNA follows: TGCGCCAGCAGCTTGGAGGCACCCGGGGTCACTGAAGCTTTCTTT. Residues: CASSLEAPGVTEAFF.

In its sample, this clone is medium-sized. The chain is built from TRBV6-5 and TRBJ1-1, with TRBD1 identical over 7 bases. Germline CDR1 and CDR2: MNHEY and SVGAGI. V was pared by 7 bases and J by 2 bases, with 7 bases of the junction left unmatched. The CDR3 is 14 residues long. For the CDR3, the DNA is TGTGCCAGCAAGGTAGACAGGGACAACACTGAAGCTTTCTTT. This translates into CASKVDRDNTEAFF.

The V call is TRBV5-1, the J call TRBJ1-2, with D possibly matching TRBD1 (5 bases). There are 15 residues in the CDR3. Germline V gives CDR1 SGHRS, CDR2 YFSETQ. The V end lost 1 base, the J end lost 8 bases, and 18 bases lay between the germline ends. The CDR3: CASSLTFRTNTGYTF. Written as DNA, the CDR3 is TGCGCCAGCAGCTTGACCTTTCGGACAAATACCGGCTACACCTTC.

The chain carries TRBV5-4 and TRBJ2-1, with D perhaps being TRBD1 or TRBD2 (6 bases each). The germline gives CDR1 SGHNT, CDR2 YYREEE (reference sequence). The CDR3 is 15 residues long. Deletions cut 0 bases from V and 8 bases from J, with 15 bases between. CDR3 in DNA: TGTGCCAGCAGCTTGGCCCCGAACAGGGAGGATGAGCAGTTCTTC. Its translation: CASSLAPNREDEQFF.

Here the CDR3 reads CASSLAGQTYNEQFF. In nucleotides, the CDR3 is TGCGCCAGCAGCTTGGCAGGGCAGACCTACAATGAGCAGTTCTTC. The V and J genes are TRBV5-1 and TRBJ2-1, with D perhaps matching TRBD1 (5 bases). This CDR3 has 15 residues. CDR1 is SGHRS, CDR2 YFSETQ, per germline. V was shortened by 0 bases and J by 2 bases, with 9 bases between the two germline ends.

The gene calls are TRBV10-2 and TRBJ1-5; TRBD1 is a possible D gene (5 bases). Per the germline V gene, CDR1 is WSHSY and CDR2 is SAAADI. The CDR3 sequence is 15 residues long. The germline V and J ends were trimmed by 3 bases and 0 bases, with 9 bases remaining between them. The CDR3 bases are TGCGCCAGCAGTGACTGGCAGGGTAGCAATCAGCCCCAGCATTTT. Protein: CASSDWQGSNQPQHF.

The gene calls are TRBV5-4 and TRBJ2-1; 10 bases are a match to TRBD1. There are 15 residues in the CDR3. J gave up 4 bases and V 4 bases, and 5 bases lay outside the gene matches. CDR1 is SGHNT and CDR2 is YYREEE in the germline V gene (reference sequence). DNA of the CDR3: TGTGCCAGCAGCCCGGGACAGGGGCTTTACAATGAGCAGTTCTTC. This gives the protein CASSPGQGLYNEQFF.

This clone was seen a few times. V is TRBV18 and J is TRBJ1-3; D may be TRBD1 (5 bases). CDR1 is KGHSH and CDR2 is LQKENI in the germline V gene. The CDR3 contains 15 residues. V was cut by 1 base and J by 0 bases, with 7 bases left in between. The CDR3 loop reads CASSPRTGSGNTIYF. The CDR3 nucleotides are TGTGCCAGCTCACCACGTACAGGCTCTGGAAACACCATATATTTT.

This sequence joins TRBV6-5 and TRBJ1-5; D gene uncertain. The CDR3 covers 13 residues. The V end was cut by 0 bases, the J end by 2 bases, with 2 bases between. CDR1 is MNHEY, CDR2 SVGAGI, per germline. CDR3 amino acids: CASSYSRNQPQHF. For the CDR3, the DNA is TGTGCCAGCAGTTACTCTCGCAATCAGCCCCAGCATTTT.

This rearrangement joins TRBV3-1 (or the pseudogene TRBV3-2) to TRBJ2-3, with TRBD2 as a possible D gene (5 bases). Trimming cost V 4 bases and J 6 bases, with 14 bases left between them. The CDR3 has 14 amino acids. In germline, CDR1 is LGHDT, CDR2 YNNKEL (reference sequence). CDR3 region: CASSRADVPDTQYF. The DNA for the CDR3 is TGTGCCAGCAGCCGAGCGGACGTCCCGGATACGCAGTATTTT.